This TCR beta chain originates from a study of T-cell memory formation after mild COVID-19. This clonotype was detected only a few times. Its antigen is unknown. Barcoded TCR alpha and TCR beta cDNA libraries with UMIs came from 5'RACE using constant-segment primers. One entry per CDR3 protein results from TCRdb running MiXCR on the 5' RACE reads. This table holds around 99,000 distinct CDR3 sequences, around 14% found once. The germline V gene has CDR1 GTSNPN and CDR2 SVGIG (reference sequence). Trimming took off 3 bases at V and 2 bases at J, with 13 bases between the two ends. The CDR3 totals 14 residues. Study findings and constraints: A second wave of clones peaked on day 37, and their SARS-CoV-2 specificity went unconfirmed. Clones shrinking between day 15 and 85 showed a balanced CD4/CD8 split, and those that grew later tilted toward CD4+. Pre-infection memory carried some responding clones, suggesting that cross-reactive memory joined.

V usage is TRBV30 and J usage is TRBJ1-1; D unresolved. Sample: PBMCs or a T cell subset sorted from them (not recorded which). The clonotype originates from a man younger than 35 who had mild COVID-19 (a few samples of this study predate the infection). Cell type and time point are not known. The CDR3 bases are TGTGCCTGGAGGGCCTTGGGTTTAAACACTGAAGCTTTCTTT. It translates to CAWRALGLNTEAFF. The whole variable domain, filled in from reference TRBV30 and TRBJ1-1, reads SQTIHQWPATLVQPVGSPLSLECTVEGTSNPNLYWYRQAAGRGLQLLFYSVGIGQISSEVPQNLSASRPQDRQFILSSKKLLLSDSGFYLCAWRALGLNTEAFFGQGTRLTVV.